Each of the 27 T cell receptor beta chains below was sequenced from the same sample in a study of blood T cells in healthy people across ages. It was with a sample-barcoded 5' primer and a J-beta primer mix that a second PCR of roughly 7 to 12 cycles was run. Each CDR3 protein is one row after TCRdb ran MiXCR on the 5' RACE reads. The sample consists of some 1.5 million distinct CDR3 sequences, 28% of them appearing once. Sequenced: blood. These receptors originate from a woman younger than 45 in good health.

With respect to this clonotype: A much larger clone is a single base away; this may be a read error. This rearrangement joins TRBV10-3 to TRBJ2-5, with 9 positions matching TRBD1. Germline-derived CDR1 and CDR2 are ENHRY and SYGVKD. There are 14 residues in the CDR3. V lost 2 bases, J lost 11 bases, and 9 bases stayed unmatched. The CDR3 sequence: CAISEGTGLGEQYF. The CDR3 coding sequence is TGTGCCATCAGTGAGGGGACAGGGTTGGGTGAGCAGTACTTC.

This rearrangement joins TRBV2 to TRBJ2-2; no firm D call. V was shortened by 3 bases and J by 6 bases, with 5 bases between the two germline ends. CDR3 size: 12 residues. From germline, CDR1 is SNHLY and CDR2 FYNNEI. CDR3 amino acids: CASSDGPGELFF. CDR3 DNA: TGTGCCAGCAGTGACGGTCCCGGGGAGCTGTTTTTT.

This chain connects TRBV9 to TRBJ2-2; D is unresolved. Trimming left V 3 bases short and J 8 bases short, with 17 bases between. This CDR3 spans 15 amino acids. Germline CDR1 is SGDLS and CDR2 is YYNGEE. DNA of the CDR3: TGTGCCAGCAGCGGAACCGGGCCTCAGACTGGGGAGCTGTTTTTT. Protein product: CASSGTGPQTGELFF.

This chain links TRBV29-1 with TRBJ2-1; tentative D call: TRBD2 (5 bases). Trimming cost V 2 bases and J 9 bases, with 17 bases left between them. The CDR3 contains 14 residues. In germline, CDR1 is SQVTM, CDR2 ANQGSEA. The CDR3 coding sequence is TGCAGCGTTGAACCCCTGGACCAGCGGATTGAGCAGTTCTTC. Protein product: CSVEPLDQRIEQFF.

J is TRBJ2-1 and V is TRBV29-1, with D possibly called TRBD1 or TRBD2 (5 bases each). Trimming left V 6 bases short and J 5 bases short, with 20 bases between. Germline loops: CDR1 SQVTM, CDR2 ANQGSEA. The CDR3 runs 15 residues. CDR3: CSVAPRGSGNNEQFF. The CDR3 bases are TGCAGCGTGGCCCCCCGGGGCTCGGGCAACAATGAGCAGTTCTTC.

As to this clonotype: An end of the junction differs from the germline gene, which may be a read error. The rearrangement links TRBV7-2 to TRBJ2-5; D might be TRBD2 (6 bases). This CDR3 is built from 15 residues. Per germline, CDR1 SGHTA and CDR2 FQGNSA. The CDR3 DNA reads TGTGCCAACAGCTTATGGGGCGGGATAGGAGAGACCCAGTACTTC. Translation gives CANSLWGGIGETQYF.

This clonotype turned up a few times. The V call is TRBV7-2, the J call TRBJ2-7; TRBD2 matches 12 bases. This CDR3 spans 16 amino acids. V was pared by 6 bases and J by 2 bases, with 8 bases of the junction left unmatched. Germline V lookup: CDR1 SGHTA, CDR2 FQGNSA. CDR3 loop: CASSSSGRAGAYEQYF. CDR3 nucleotides: TGTGCCAGCAGTTCTAGCGGGAGGGCCGGAGCCTACGAGCAGTACTTC. The full variable domain, in which reference TRBV7-2 and TRBJ2-7 provide the parts outside the CDR3, is GAGVSQSPSNKVTEKGKDVELRCDPISGHTALYWYRQSLGQGLEFLIYFQGNSAPDKSGLPSDRFSAERTGGSVSTLTIQRTQQEDSAVYLCASSSSGRAGAYEQYFGPGTRLTVT.

This clonotype was seen more than once but under ten times. The chain is built from TRBV9 and TRBJ2-1; D is perhaps TRBD1 (5 bases). From germline, CDR1 is SGDLS and CDR2 YYNGEE. V shed 0 bases and J shed 6 bases, with 13 bases lying between them. This CDR3 contains 15 residues. This chain's CDR3 is CASSVGQLLSNEQFF. As DNA, the CDR3 is TGTGCCAGCAGCGTAGGACAGTTACTAAGCAATGAGCAGTTCTTC.

CDR3 nucleotide sequence: TGTGCCAGCAGTCCCGGGACAGGGCCCCGTGAGACCCAGTACTTC. Amino acids: CASSPGTGPRETQYF. The chain recombines TRBV6-6 with TRBJ2-5; TRBD1 matches at 9 bases. J was trimmed by 5 bases and V by 5 bases; bases with no gene match: 9. The germline V gene has CDR1 MNHNY and CDR2 SVGAGI (reference sequence). The CDR3 runs to 15 residues.

The chain employs TRBV29-1 and TRBJ2-1; 7 bases align to TRBD2. CDR3 length: 15 residues. Germline V CDR1 and CDR2: SQVTM, ANQGSEA. V shed 6 bases and J 2 bases; nucleotides not matched to a gene: 10. CDR3 DNA sequence: TGCAGCGTGAATCAGATTACTAGCGCCTACAATGAGCAGTTCTTC. Protein: CSVNQITSAYNEQFF.

This clonotype appeared a few times. The chain combines TRBV28 with TRBJ1-3; the D is unclear. In germline, CDR1 is MDHEN, CDR2 SYDVKM. The germline V and J ends were trimmed by 8 bases and 1 base, with 12 bases remaining between them. This CDR3 has 14 residues. CDR3 coding DNA: TGTGCCAGCCTCGGTGGGGAATCTGGAAACACCATATATTTT. It yields the protein CASLGGESGNTIYF.

This clonotype was seen repeatedly, ten times or more. The V call is TRBV29-1, the J call TRBJ2-7; D unclear. V lost 1 base and J 7 bases, leaving 11 bases between the germline ends. This CDR3 is built from 12 residues. From germline, CDR1 is SQVTM and CDR2 ANQGSEA. The CDR3 spells CSVEGLGSEQYF. Written as DNA, the CDR3 is TGCAGCGTTGAAGGCCTGGGTTCGGAGCAGTACTTC.

This clonotype was seen more than once but under ten times. The chain links TRBV5-6 to TRBJ1-6; tentative D call: TRBD1 (5 bases). This CDR3 spans 16 amino acids. CDR1 is SGHDT, CDR2 YYEEEE, per germline. The V gene lost 4 bases and the J gene lost 10 bases, with 21 bases spanning the gap. CDR3 amino acids: CASSPRGFSVGSPLHF. For the CDR3, the DNA is TGTGCCAGCAGCCCCCGGGGGTTCTCTGTAGGATCACCCCTCCACTTT.

A note on this clonotype: A single base separates this from a much larger clone, so it may be a read error. J is TRBJ2-1 and V is TRBV6-5; 8 nucleotides match TRBD2. CDR1 is MNHEY and CDR2 is SVGAGI in the germline V gene. This CDR3 contains 13 residues. The chain's CDR3 is CAGSPGLAYEQFF. CDR3 DNA sequence: TGTGCCGGCAGTCCCGGACTAGCCTATGAGCAGTTCTTC.

J is TRBJ2-5 and V is TRBV7-9; the match to TRBD1 covers 9 bases. CDR3 length: 16 residues. Germline CDR1 is SEHNR and CDR2 is FQNEAQ (reference sequence). V dropped 5 bases and J dropped 11; count of bases not matched to a gene: 18. CDR3 nucleotides: TGTGCCAGCAGCCCTCCGGGACAGGGAGGGGAAGGTCCGCAGTACTTC. Translated, it gives CASSPPGQGGEGPQYF.

This clonotype has just a few counts. The rearrangement uses TRBV7-9 and TRBJ1-3; D is ambiguous. CDR1 and CDR2 (germline): SEHNR, FQNEAQ (reference sequence). This CDR3 has 15 residues. Deletions cut 1 base from V and 0 bases from J, with 7 bases between. The CDR3 DNA follows: TGTGCCAGCAGCTTAGTGACCTACTCTGGAAACACCATATATTTT. Translating it yields CASSLVTYSGNTIYF.

Notes on this clonotype: The junction departs from germline at one end; a sequencing error may be responsible. The chain joins TRBV20-1 to TRBJ2-5, with 10 positions matching TRBD1. The CDR3 totals 12 residues. Germline V gene sequence: CDR1 DFQATT, CDR2 SNEGSKA (reference sequence). The CDR3 sequence: CRARTGGETQYF. The CDR3 DNA follows: TGCAGGGCTAGGACAGGGGGAGAGACCCAGTACTTC.

This clonotype was seen ten or more times. The V and J genes are TRBV4-1 and TRBJ2-5, with D uncertain. V lost 0 bases and J lost 0, with 23 bases in between. Germline values: CDR1 MGHRA, CDR2 YSYEKL. This CDR3 has 20 residues. The CDR3 DNA follows: TGCGCCAGCAGCCAAGATCAGTGGGAAAGGCCGGCCACCCACCAAGAGACCCAGTACTTC. Amino acids: CASSQDQWERPATHQETQYF.

Many counts were recorded for this clonotype. This chain uses TRBV20-1 with TRBJ2-1; 12 bases are shared with TRBD2. CDR1 DFQATT and CDR2 SNEGSKA come from the germline V gene (reference sequence). The length of the CDR3 is 16 residues. Losses at the gene ends were 1 base for V and 4 bases for J; bases not matched to a gene: 5. CDR3 amino acids: CSARVLAGGPYNEQFF. The CDR3, as DNA: TGCAGTGCTAGAGTTCTAGCGGGAGGGCCGTACAATGAGCAGTTCTTC.

The table lists this clonotype with many counts. The CDR3 region is CASRLAGDSYEQYF. DNA for the CDR3: TGCGCCAGTAGACTAGCGGGGGACTCCTACGAGCAGTACTTC. The J gene is TRBJ2-7, the V gene TRBV5-1; the match to TRBD2 covers 12 bases. The ends lost 8 bases at V and 0 bases at J; junction bases unmatched: 3. The CDR3 covers 14 residues. The germline V gene encodes CDR1 SGHRS and CDR2 YFSETQ.

At least ten counts were recorded for this clonotype. The chain uses TRBV6-2 or TRBV6-3 and TRBJ2-1; 13 nucleotides agree with TRBD2. The CDR3 is 16 residues long. CDR1 and CDR2 from the germline V gene are MNHEY and SVGEGT. J lost 7 bases, V lost 6 bases, and 9 bases had no gene match. The CDR3 DNA follows: TGTGCCAGCAGCCCGGCTACGACTAGCGGGAGGAATGAGCAGTTCTTC. This encodes CASSPATTSGRNEQFF.

The sample holds a few counts of this clonotype. V and J are TRBV5-1 and TRBJ2-5, with TRBD2 as a possible D gene (6 bases). CDR1 is SGHRS, CDR2 YFSETQ, per germline. Deletions cut 9 bases from V and 3 bases from J, with 15 bases between. The CDR3 is 13 amino acids. DNA of the CDR3: TGCGCCACCCGGGGCGGGGAAGAAGAGACCCAGTACTTC. Translated, it gives CATRGGEEETQYF.

The V call is TRBV6-1, the J call TRBJ2-1, with TRBD2 identical over 8 bases. The CDR3 consists of 18 residues. CDR1 and CDR2 from the germline V gene are MNHNS and SASEGT. J was trimmed by 9 bases and V by 7 bases; bases with no gene match: 23. CDR3 in amino acids: CASNRVGQTSGRFAEQFF. CDR3 nucleotides: TGTGCCAGCAACCGCGTGGGTCAAACGAGCGGGAGATTTGCTGAGCAGTTCTTC.

This rearrangement joins TRBV12-3 or TRBV12-4 to TRBJ1-5; 9 bases map to TRBD1. The CDR3 length is 15 residues. V dropped 3 bases and J dropped 7; count of bases not matched to a gene: 7. CDR3 DNA: TGTGCCAGCAGTTTCGGACAGGGGCGCATGCAGCCCCAGCATTTT. Residues: CASSFGQGRMQPQHF.

The rearrangement links TRBV6-6 to TRBJ2-1; TRBD2 agrees at 11 bases. The CDR3 runs to 15 residues. Trimming cost V 2 bases and J 9 bases; bases outside gene matches: 6. Germline CDR1 MNHNY, CDR2 SVGAGI (reference sequence). CDR3 sequence reads: CASSYETSGMGEQFF. Here the CDR3 DNA reads TGTGCCAGCAGTTACGAGACTAGCGGGATGGGTGAGCAGTTCTTC.

The V call is TRBV6-6, the J call TRBJ1-1, with D possibly matching TRBD1 (6 bases). The CDR3 is 14 amino acids. V was cut by 7 bases and J by 5 bases, with 17 bases left in between. Germline loops: CDR1 MNHNY, CDR2 SVGAGI (reference sequence). The CDR3: CASTIGGEGTEAFF. The CDR3 DNA reads as TGTGCCAGCACAATAGGGGGAGAGGGAACTGAAGCTTTCTTT.

The chain combines TRBV11-2 with TRBJ2-7; D may be TRBD1 or TRBD2 (5 bases each). Trimming took 5 bases from V and 5 from J, leaving 16 bases between them. Germline V gene data show CDR1 as SGHAT and CDR2 as FQNNGV. This CDR3 comprises 14 residues. The CDR3 loop is CASSGGRGMNEQYF. The CDR3 bases are TGTGCCAGCAGCGGGGGACGGGGCATGAACGAGCAGTACTTC. The whole variable domain, remainder taken from reference TRBV11-2 and TRBJ2-7, is EAGVAQSPRYKIIEKRQSVAFWCNPISGHATLYWYQQILGQGPKLLIQFQNNGVVDDSQLPKDRFSAERLKGVDSTLKIQPAKLEDSAVYLCASSGGRGMNEQYFGPGTRLTVT.